What follows describes a single TCR beta chain. Its antigen target is currently unknown. Per-base qualities were not stored, and no clone one base away is much larger. Patients with a history of autoimmune disease or receiving systemic immunosuppression were excluded from the trial. In every dose cohort, peripheral blood was drawn for TCR sequencing at baseline, cycle 4 day 1, and cycle 7 day 1. The samples were taken from a phase I, first-in-human, multicenter, open-label dose-escalation trial of ivuxolimab. The trial enrolled adults with locally advanced or metastatic head and neck squamous cell, hepatocellular, melanoma or renal cell carcinoma. Before TCR sequencing, CD4+ and CD8+ T cells were separately sorted from peripheral blood. This record comes from a study of OX40 agonist ivuxolimab in advanced cancers. Looking at the study overall: Ivuxolimab, which targeted the costimulatory receptor OX40 (CD134), was an agonistic, fully human IgG2 monoclonal antibody. Partial responses occurred in three dose-escalation patients: two with cutaneous melanoma and one with hepatocellular carcinoma. Prior anti-PD-1, anti-PD-L1 or anti-CTLA-4 therapy was permitted, and checkpoint inhibitors had been received by less than 45% of dose-escalation patients. Of the roughly 52 dose-escalation patients, hepatocellular carcinoma was present in roughly 19, melanoma in some 15, renal cell carcinoma in 9 and head and neck cancer in 9. Peripheral TCRbeta sequencing was intended to test whether TCR sequence diversity was altered and clonal T-cell expansion was caused by ivuxolimab. Intravenous ivuxolimab was administered to patients every 2 weeks at six dose levels: 0.01, 0.1, 0.3, 1.5, 3 and 10 mg/kg. In the dose-escalation cohort, 82.7% of patients were male, and the mean age was approximately 60 years, with a range of about 23 to 90. The paper reports the monotherapy dose-escalation portion (N of about 47 patients) of the phase I ivuxolimab trial. What the study reported, not specific to this receptor: Partial responders in the 0.1-3.0 mg/kg groups had among the lowest normalized peripheral clonal expansion, especially among CD8+ T cells. At doses from 0.1 to 3.0 mg/kg, clonal expansion was seen in both CD4+ and CD8+ blood T cells between baseline and week 6. Low levels of normalized T-cell clonal expansion were also seen in some patients who did not respond. Antigen specificity was not determined for the clonally expanded peripheral T cells. After ivuxolimab, expanded clones were on average more numerous among CD8+ T cells than among CD4+ T cells.

To sequence the TCRbeta CDR3 region, genomic DNA was isolated from the sorted cells. TCRbeta CDR3 regions were sequenced using the immunoSEQ Assay. TCRdb stores this immuneACCESS table with in-frame sequences only. Part of the clones is absent; in the studies checked, under half of the shortfall reflects unresolved V genes, and no reason is known for the rest. The sample profile shows 75,000 to 100,000 clones; roughly 84% of them were found once. The top ten clonotypes cover under 3.5% of the sample. The starting material was CD4+ or CD8+ T cells sorted from blood, obtained in a trial of the OX40 agonist ivuxolimab. The receptor's source is an adult with an advanced solid tumor such as melanoma, head and neck, liver or kidney cancer.

The DNA sequence is TGTGCCAGTAGGACTGGACAGGGCGTCGGTCAGCCCCAGCATTTT. This yields the protein CASRTGQGVGQPQHF. Recombination linked TRBV19 to TRBJ1-5; 8 bases in the junction line up with TRBD1. CDR1 and CDR2 (LNHDA, SQIVND) derive from the germline V gene (reference sequence). The cysteine opens and the phenylalanine closes a CDR3 of 15 amino acids. Left in the record is the CDR3 DNA by itself, 45 bases read in frame from the first base. V is pruned by 6 bases and J by 6 bases, leaving 10 bases of the junction without a gene match.